Listed below are T cell receptor beta chains from one sample, sequenced in a study of T cell clusters in autoimmune cytopenias. TCRdb re-called the multiplex PCR reads and catalogs CDR3 proteins one per entry, DNA excluded. In total, the table holds some 13,000 distinct CDR3 sequences. The sequenced sample consisted of peripheral blood. Receptor source: a human donor with an autoimmune cytopenia or autoimmune hepatitis (not recorded which). CDR3s include the opening cysteine and the closing phenylalanine or tryptophan. Some rows have no size entry. The others give once, few or many, or a class for an expanded clone.

>14|TRBV12-3/TRBV12-4|.|TRBJ1-5
CASKPGQGGGPQHF
>12|TRBV12-3/TRBV12-4|.|TRBJ2-1
CASSFDSNEQFF
>17|TRBV19|.|TRBJ1-5
CASSQTLPGQGFQPQHF
>15|TRBV5-4|.|TRBJ1-2
CASSSRDRSFWGYTF
>13|TRBV6-2/TRBV6-3|medium-sized|TRBJ2-5
CASSPGPLETQYF
>15|TRBV19|medium-sized|TRBJ2-6
CASSTHRAGANVLTF
>13|TRBV27|.|TRBJ2-3
CASRPRNTDTQYF
>13|TRBV29-1|medium-sized|TRBJ2-7
CSVVGPEGDEQYF
>13|TRBV30|.|TRBJ2-7
CALGPPHSYEQYF
>14|TRBV5-6|.|TRBJ2-1
CASSLVGAGDEQFF
>13|TRBV10-3|.|TRBJ2-7
CAISGIPSDEQYF
>16|TRBV6-6|.|TRBJ2-3
CASSYGPTLSTDTQYF
>15|TRBV13|.|TRBJ1-3
CASSQGDFSGNTIYF
>14|TRBV5-1|.|TRBJ2-3
CASRPGLAGDTQYF
>16|TRBV6-6|.|TRBJ1-1
CASTIAPGTGGTEAFF
>15|TRBV5-4|.|TRBJ2-1
CASSPGTGETNEQFF
>13|TRBV24-1|.|TRBJ2-1
CATSDWEVNEQFF
>14|TRBV6-2/TRBV6-3|.|TRBJ1-4
CASRRTGGFEKLFF
>18|TRBV19|.|TRBJ2-4
CASSLLGGALSRFNIQYF
>15|TRBV5-6|.|TRBJ1-1
CASSLAPGTGSEAFF
>14|TRBV6-5|.|TRBJ2-4
CASSYGGAKNIQYF
>13|TRBV19|medium-sized|TRBJ2-7
CASSMWGLDEQYF
>13|TRBV19|.|TRBJ2-5
CASSISASETQYF